The 16 T cell receptor beta chains reported below all come from one sample, sequenced in a study of blood T cell repertoires in COVID-19 (TCRdb year 2020). Library preparation used the immunoSEQ multiplex PCR assay. Not all clones reach the TCRdb copy of this immuneACCESS table, which keeps in-frame sequences only. Checked studies attribute under half of the gap to unresolved V genes and leave the rest unexplained. Here the sample has 200,000 or so clones; around 86% occur a single time. Jointly, the top ten make up 3.5% to 4.5% of the sample. Input material: PBMCs or T cells enriched from blood (not recorded which). These receptors all come from a woman aged 40 to 50 with acute COVID-19.

The rearrangement links TRBV15 to TRBJ2-1, with TRBD2 matching over 9 bases. Germline-derived CDR1 and CDR2 are LNHNV and YYDKDF (reference sequence). V lost 1 base to trimming and J lost 5 bases; unmatched junction nucleotides: 6. The CDR3 loop spans 16 amino acids. The CDR3 coding sequence is TGTGCCACCAGCAGAGTCGGTAGCGGGAGCGACAATGAGCAGTTCTTC. Encoded protein: CATSRVGSGSDNEQFF.

The rearrangement links TRBV9 to TRBJ2-2; TRBD2 aligns across 9 bases. Germline V gives CDR1 SGDLS, CDR2 YYNGEE. Trimming at V came to 3 bases and at J to 5 bases, leaving 2 bases not matched to a gene. The CDR3 extends over 14 amino acids. In DNA, the CDR3 is TGTGCCAGCAGCGCCGGACTAGCGACCGGGGAGCTGTTTTTT. It codes for CASSAGLATGELFF. Full variable domain (outside the CDR3, taken from reference TRBV9 and TRBJ2-2): DSGVTQTPKHLITATGQRVTLRCSPRSGDLSVYWYQQSLDQGLQFLIQYYNGEERAKGNILERFSAQQFPDLHSELNLSSLELGDSALYFCASSAGLATGELFFGEGSRLTVL.

The J gene is TRBJ2-1, the V gene TRBV27; 16 nucleotides align to TRBD2. CDR3 length: 16 residues. Unmatched junction bases numbered 8, after V lost 7 bases and J lost 8 bases. Per the germline V gene, CDR1 is MNHEY and CDR2 is SMNVEV (reference sequence). This CDR3 is CASTGLAGGLQYEQFF. CDR3 nucleotides: TGTGCCAGCACGGGACTAGCGGGAGGGCTACAGTATGAGCAGTTCTTC.

The gene calls are TRBV6-5 and TRBJ1-2; D is uncertain. V lost 6 bases to trimming and J lost 8 bases, with 10 bases between them. CDR3 length: 11 residues. The germline CDR1 and CDR2 sequences are MNHEY and SVGAGI. For the CDR3, the DNA is TGTGCCAGCAGATCTATCTCGGGCTACACCTTC. Its protein product is CASRSISGYTF.

The chain recombines TRBV3-1 (or the pseudogene TRBV3-2) with TRBJ2-1, with 8 nucleotides matching TRBD2. The V gene's germline CDR1 is LGHDT and CDR2 YNNKEL (reference sequence). The CDR3 sequence is 16 residues long. The trim removed 1 base at V and 7 bases at J, leaving 9 bases unmatched. The CDR3 sequence is CASSQGLTGGSNEQFF. CDR3 DNA sequence: TGTGCCAGCAGCCAAGGCCTAACGGGAGGGTCGAATGAGCAGTTCTTC.

The chain couples TRBV3-1 (or the pseudogene TRBV3-2) to TRBJ2-7, with TRBD1 identical over 10 bases. The length of the CDR3 is 16 residues. The germline V gene has CDR1 LGHDT and CDR2 YNNKEL (reference sequence). V was pared by 0 bases and J by 4 bases, with 6 bases of the junction left unmatched. The CDR3 here is CASSQDLGTGVYEQYF. DNA of the CDR3: TGTGCCAGCAGCCAAGATCTTGGGACAGGGGTTTACGAGCAGTACTTC.

A single count supports this clone. This chain connects TRBV11-2 to TRBJ2-5; 8 positions agree with TRBD2. Trimming removed 0 bases from V and 5 bases from J; junction bases left unmatched: 14. The germline V gene has CDR1 SGHAT and CDR2 FQNNGV. This CDR3 contains 18 residues. Here the CDR3 DNA reads TGTGCCAGCAGCTTAGACTTAGCTGCGGGAGGCTGGGGGGAGACCCAGTACTTC. Residues: CASSLDLAAGGWGETQYF.

This clone was seen more than once but under ten times. The chain employs TRBV19 and TRBJ1-5; 7 nucleotides line up with TRBD1. Germline CDR1 LNHDA, CDR2 SQIVND (reference sequence). Losses at the gene ends were 7 bases for V and 4 bases for J; bases not matched to a gene: 7. The CDR3 totals 14 residues. CDR3 DNA: TGTGCCAGTAACCCGACAGGGTGGAATCAGCCCCAGCATTTT. Amino acid sequence: CASNPTGWNQPQHF.

The rearrangement uses TRBV29-1 and TRBJ2-2; D is uncertain. CDR1 and CDR2 from the germline V gene are SQVTM and ANQGSEA. The CDR3 contains 14 residues. With 6 bases removed from V and 2 bases from J, the gap between germline ends came to 13 bases. The CDR3 loop reads CSVTAPGNTGELFF. CDR3 bases: TGCAGCGTCACGGCGCCAGGAAACACCGGGGAGCTGTTTTTT.

The chain is built from TRBV2 and TRBJ2-1; 8 positions match TRBD2. The CDR3 is 17 residues long. J gave up 4 bases and V 6 bases, and 14 bases lay outside the gene matches. The germline gives CDR1 SNHLY, CDR2 FYNNEI. The CDR3 loop reads CASREMIPGLGYNEQFF. The DNA of the CDR3 is TGTGCCAGCAGGGAAATGATTCCGGGACTAGGTTACAATGAGCAGTTCTTC.

The V gene is TRBV9, the J gene TRBJ1-1; possibly TRBD1 for D (6 bases). Germline lookup yields CDR1 SGDLS and CDR2 YYNGEE. CDR3 length: 14 amino acids. V lost 1 base, J lost 5 bases, and 12 bases lay in between. CDR3 coding DNA: TGTGCCAGCAGCGTATTGGAAAGGGGGACTGAAGCTTTCTTT. This encodes CASSVLERGTEAFF.

The table lists this clone with a few counts. This chain joins TRBV6-5 and TRBJ2-7; D unclear. V gave up 6 bases and J gave up 9 bases, with 12 bases separating them. Germline V gene lookup returns CDR1 MNHEY and CDR2 SVGAGI. The CDR3 length is 11 residues. CDR3 in amino acids: CASRDSYRQYF. In nucleotides, the CDR3 is TGTGCCAGCAGAGACTCATATCGGCAGTACTTC.

J is TRBJ2-1 and V is TRBV6-5; D is unresolved. The germline V gene has CDR1 MNHEY and CDR2 SVGAGI. V lost 6 bases and J 6 bases, leaving 15 bases between the germline ends. The CDR3 covers 14 residues. CDR3 protein: CASSHTPLGNEQFF. DNA of the CDR3: TGTGCCAGCAGCCACACCCCTCTTGGCAATGAGCAGTTCTTC.

The CDR3, as DNA: TGTGCCACCAACCCAAGGCTAGATAGCACAGATACGCAGTATTTT. This sequence encodes CATNPRLDSTDTQYF. The chain joins TRBV15 to TRBJ2-3; no clear D. Germline V gives CDR1 LNHNV, CDR2 YYDKDF (reference sequence). Trimming cost V 7 bases and J 0 bases, with 14 bases left between them. This CDR3 is built from 15 residues.

The chain joins TRBV15 to TRBJ2-1, with D possibly being TRBD2 (6 bases). The V and J ends lost 5 bases and 10 bases respectively, with 15 bases between them. The CDR3 consists of 13 residues. Looked up from germline, CDR1 is LNHNV and CDR2 is YYDKDF (reference sequence). The CDR3 nucleotides are TGTGCCACCAGCGCGGAGGGGCTAACGGAGCAGTTCTTC. Protein sequence: CATSAEGLTEQFF. The full variable domain, its missing parts supplied by reference TRBV15 and TRBJ2-1, is DAMVIQNPRYQVTQFGKPVTLSCSQTLNHNVMYWYQQKSSQAPKLLFHYYDKDFNNEADTPDNFQSRRPNTSFCFLDIRSPGLGDTAMYLCATSAEGLTEQFFGPGTRLTVL.

A remark on this clone: The sample contains more than one DNA sequence encoding this CDR3. CDR3 sequence reads: CASSQVFRQGQETQYF. Written as DNA, the CDR3 is TGCGCCAGCAGCCAAGTTTTTCGACAGGGGCAAGAGACCCAGTACTTC. The chain employs TRBV4-1 and TRBJ2-5, with TRBD1 identical over 8 bases. This CDR3 spans 16 amino acids. Unmatched junction bases numbered 6, after V lost 1 base and J lost 2 bases. CDR1 and CDR2 from the germline V gene are MGHRA and YSYEKL.